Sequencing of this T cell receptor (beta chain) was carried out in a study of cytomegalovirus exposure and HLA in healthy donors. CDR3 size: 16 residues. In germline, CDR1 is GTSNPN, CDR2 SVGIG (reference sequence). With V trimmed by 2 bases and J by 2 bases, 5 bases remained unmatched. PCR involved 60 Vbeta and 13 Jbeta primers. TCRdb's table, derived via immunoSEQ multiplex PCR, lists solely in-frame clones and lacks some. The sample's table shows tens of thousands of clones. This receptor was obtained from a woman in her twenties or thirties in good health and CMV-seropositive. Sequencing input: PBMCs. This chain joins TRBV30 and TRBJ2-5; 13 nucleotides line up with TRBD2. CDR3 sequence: CAWSSTSGRGQETQYF. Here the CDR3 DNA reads TGTGCCTGGAGTAGTACTAGCGGGAGGGGACAAGAGACCCAGTACTTC.